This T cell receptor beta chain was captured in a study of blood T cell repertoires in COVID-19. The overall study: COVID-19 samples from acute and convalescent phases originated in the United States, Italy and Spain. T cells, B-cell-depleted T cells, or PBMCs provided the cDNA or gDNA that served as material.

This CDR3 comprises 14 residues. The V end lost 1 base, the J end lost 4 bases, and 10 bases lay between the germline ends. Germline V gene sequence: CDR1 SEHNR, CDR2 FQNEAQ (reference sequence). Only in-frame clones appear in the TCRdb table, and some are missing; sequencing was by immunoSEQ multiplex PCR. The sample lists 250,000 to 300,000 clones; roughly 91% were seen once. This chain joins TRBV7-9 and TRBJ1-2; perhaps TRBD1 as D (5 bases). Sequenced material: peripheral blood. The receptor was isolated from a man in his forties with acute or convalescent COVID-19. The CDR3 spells CASSLVGGFYGYTF. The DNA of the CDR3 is TGTGCCAGCAGCTTAGTTGGGGGGTTCTATGGCTACACCTTC.